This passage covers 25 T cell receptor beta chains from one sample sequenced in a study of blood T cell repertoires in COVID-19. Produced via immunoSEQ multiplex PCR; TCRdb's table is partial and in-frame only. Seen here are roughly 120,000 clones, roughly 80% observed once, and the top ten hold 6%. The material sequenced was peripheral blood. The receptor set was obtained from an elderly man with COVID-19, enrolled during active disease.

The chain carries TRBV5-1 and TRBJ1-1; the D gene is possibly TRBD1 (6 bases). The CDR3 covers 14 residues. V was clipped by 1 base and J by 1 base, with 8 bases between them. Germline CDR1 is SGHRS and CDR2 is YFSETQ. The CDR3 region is CASSLMGQNTEAFF. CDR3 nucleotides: TGCGCCAGCAGCTTGATGGGACAGAACACTGAAGCTTTCTTT.

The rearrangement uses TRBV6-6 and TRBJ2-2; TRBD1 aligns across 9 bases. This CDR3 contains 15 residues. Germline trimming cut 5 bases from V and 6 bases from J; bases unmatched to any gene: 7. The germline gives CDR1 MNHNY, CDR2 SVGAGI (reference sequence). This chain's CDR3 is CASSLQGAPSGELFF. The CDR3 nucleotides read TGTGCCAGCAGTCTACAGGGGGCGCCTTCCGGGGAGCTGTTTTTT.

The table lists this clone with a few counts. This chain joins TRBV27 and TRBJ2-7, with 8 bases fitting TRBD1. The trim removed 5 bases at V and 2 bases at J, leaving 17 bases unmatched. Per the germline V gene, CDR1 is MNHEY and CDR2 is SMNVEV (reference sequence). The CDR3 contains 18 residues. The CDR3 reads CASSADRAGGEVAYEQYF. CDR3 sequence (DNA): TGTGCCAGCAGTGCGGACAGGGCGGGTGGCGAGGTGGCCTACGAGCAGTACTTC.

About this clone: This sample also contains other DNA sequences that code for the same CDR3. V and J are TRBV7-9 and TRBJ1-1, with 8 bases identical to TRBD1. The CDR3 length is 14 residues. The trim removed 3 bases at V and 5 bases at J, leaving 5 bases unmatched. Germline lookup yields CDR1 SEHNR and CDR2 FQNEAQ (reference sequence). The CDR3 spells CASSFQTGETEAFF. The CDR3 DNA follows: TGTGCCAGCAGCTTTCAGACAGGGGAAACTGAAGCTTTCTTT.

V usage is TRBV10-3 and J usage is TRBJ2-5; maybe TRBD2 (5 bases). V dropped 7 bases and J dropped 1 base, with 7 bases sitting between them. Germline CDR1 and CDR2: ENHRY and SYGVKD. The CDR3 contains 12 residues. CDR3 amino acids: CAIKDSQETQYF. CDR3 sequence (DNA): TGTGCCATCAAGGACTCCCAAGAGACCCAGTACTTC.

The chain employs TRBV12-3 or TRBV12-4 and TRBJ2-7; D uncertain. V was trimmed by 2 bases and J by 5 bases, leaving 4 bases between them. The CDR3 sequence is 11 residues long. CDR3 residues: CASSLQNEQYF. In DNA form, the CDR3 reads TGTGCCAGCAGTTTACAAAACGAGCAGTACTTC.

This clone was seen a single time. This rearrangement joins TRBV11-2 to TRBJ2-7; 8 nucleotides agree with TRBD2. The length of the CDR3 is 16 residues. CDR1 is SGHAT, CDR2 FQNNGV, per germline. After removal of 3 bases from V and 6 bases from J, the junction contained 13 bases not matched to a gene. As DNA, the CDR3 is TGTGCCAGCAGCTTCTCAGGGGTAGCGGGGTCCCTCGAGCAGTACTTC. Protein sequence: CASSFSGVAGSLEQYF.

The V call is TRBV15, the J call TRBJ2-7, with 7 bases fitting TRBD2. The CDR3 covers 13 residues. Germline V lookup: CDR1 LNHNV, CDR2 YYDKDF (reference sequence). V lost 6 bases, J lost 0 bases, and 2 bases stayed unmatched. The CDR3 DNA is TGTGCCACCAGACTAGCGACCTCCTACGAGCAGTACTTC. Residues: CATRLATSYEQYF.

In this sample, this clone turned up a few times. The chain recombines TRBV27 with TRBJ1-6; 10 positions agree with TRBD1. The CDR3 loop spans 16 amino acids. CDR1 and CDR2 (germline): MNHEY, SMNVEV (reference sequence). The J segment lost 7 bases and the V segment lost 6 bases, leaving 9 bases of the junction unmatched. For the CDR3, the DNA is TGTGCCAGCAGCTGGACAGGGGGTCTCTGGAATTCACCCCTCCACTTT. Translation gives CASSWTGGLWNSPLHF.

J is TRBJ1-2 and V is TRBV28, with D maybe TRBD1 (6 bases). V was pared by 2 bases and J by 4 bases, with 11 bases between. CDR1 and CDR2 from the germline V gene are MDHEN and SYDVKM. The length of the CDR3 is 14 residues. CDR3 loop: CASSLGQSSYGYTF. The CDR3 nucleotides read TGTGCCAGCAGTTTAGGACAGTCTAGCTATGGCTACACCTTC.

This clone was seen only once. The CDR3 sequence is CASSLGQPNTEAFF. CDR3 nucleotide sequence: TGTGCCAGCAGCTTGGGACAGCCGAACACTGAAGCTTTCTTT. V gene TRBV7-2 combines with J gene TRBJ1-1, with 7 bases that match TRBD1. This CDR3 region has 14 residues. The V gene's germline CDR1 is SGHTA and CDR2 FQGNSA. Trimming removed 3 bases from V and 1 base from J; junction bases left unmatched: 2. Combining the CDR3 with reference TRBV7-2 and TRBJ1-1 gives the whole variable domain GAGVSQSPSNKVTEKGKDVELRCDPISGHTALYWYRQSLGQGLEFLIYFQGNSAPDKSGLPSDRFSAERTGGSVSTLTIQRTQQEDSAVYLCASSLGQPNTEAFFGQGTRLTVV.

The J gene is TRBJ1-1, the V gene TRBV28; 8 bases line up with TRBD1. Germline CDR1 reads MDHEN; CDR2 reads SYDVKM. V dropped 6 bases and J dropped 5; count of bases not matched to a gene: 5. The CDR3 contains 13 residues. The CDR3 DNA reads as TGTGCCAGCAGGGAAACAGGGGGGACTGAAGCTTTCTTT. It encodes CASRETGGTEAFF.

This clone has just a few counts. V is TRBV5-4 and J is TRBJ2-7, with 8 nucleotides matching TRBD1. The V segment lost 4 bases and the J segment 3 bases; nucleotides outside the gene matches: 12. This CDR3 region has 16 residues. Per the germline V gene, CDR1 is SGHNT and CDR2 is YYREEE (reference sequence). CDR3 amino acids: CASSGTGTGSYYEQYF. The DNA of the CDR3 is TGTGCCAGCAGCGGGACCGGGACAGGAAGTTACTACGAGCAGTACTTC.

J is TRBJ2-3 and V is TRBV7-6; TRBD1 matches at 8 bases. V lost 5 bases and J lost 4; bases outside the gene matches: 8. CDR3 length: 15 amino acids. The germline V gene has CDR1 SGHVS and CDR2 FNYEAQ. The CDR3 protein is CASSPRTGWADTQYF. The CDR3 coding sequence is TGTGCCAGCAGCCCGCGGACAGGGTGGGCAGATACGCAGTATTTT.

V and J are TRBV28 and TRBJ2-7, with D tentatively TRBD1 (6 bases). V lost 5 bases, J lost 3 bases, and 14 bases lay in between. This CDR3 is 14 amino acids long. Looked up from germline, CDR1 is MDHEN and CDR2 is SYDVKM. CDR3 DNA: TGTGCCAGCAGTCCTTCGACAGGATTCTACGAGCAGTACTTC. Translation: CASSPSTGFYEQYF.

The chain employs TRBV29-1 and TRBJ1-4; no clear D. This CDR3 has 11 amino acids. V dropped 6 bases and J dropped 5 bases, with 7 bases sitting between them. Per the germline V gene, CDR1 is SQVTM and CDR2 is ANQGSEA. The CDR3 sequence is CSVEVNEKLFF. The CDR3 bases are TGCAGCGTGGAGGTCAATGAAAAACTGTTTTTT.

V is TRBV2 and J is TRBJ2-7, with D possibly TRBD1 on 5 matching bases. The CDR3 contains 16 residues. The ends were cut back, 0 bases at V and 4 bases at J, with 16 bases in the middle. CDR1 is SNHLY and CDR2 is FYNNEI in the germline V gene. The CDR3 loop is CASSEARAGLRYEQYF. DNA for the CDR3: TGTGCCAGCAGTGAAGCTAGGGCAGGGTTACGTTACGAGCAGTACTTC.

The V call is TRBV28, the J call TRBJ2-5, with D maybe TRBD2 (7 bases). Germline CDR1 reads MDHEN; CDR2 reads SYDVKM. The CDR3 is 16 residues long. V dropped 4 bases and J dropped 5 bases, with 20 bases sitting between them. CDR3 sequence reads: CASSSPRGAGLETQYF. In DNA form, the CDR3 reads TGTGCCAGCAGTTCCCCCAGGGGAGCGGGACTGGAGACCCAGTACTTC.

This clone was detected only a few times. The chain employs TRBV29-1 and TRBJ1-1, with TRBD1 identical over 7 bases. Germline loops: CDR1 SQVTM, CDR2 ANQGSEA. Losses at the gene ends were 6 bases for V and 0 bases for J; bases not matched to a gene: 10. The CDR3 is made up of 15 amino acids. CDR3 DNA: TGCAGCGTGAAAAAAAGGGACAGCATGAACACTGAAGCTTTCTTT. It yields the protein CSVKKRDSMNTEAFF.

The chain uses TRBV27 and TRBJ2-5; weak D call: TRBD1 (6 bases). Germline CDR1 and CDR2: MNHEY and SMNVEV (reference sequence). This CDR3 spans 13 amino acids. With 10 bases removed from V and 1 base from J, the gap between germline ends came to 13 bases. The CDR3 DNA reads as TGTGCCATCTCCAGGGGCAGCCAAGAGACCCAGTACTTC. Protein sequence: CAISRGSQETQYF.

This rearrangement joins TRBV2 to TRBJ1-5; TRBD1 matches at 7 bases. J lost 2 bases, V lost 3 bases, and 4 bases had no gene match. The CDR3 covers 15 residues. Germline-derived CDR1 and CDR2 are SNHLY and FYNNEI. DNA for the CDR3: TGTGCCAGCAGTGATACAGGGGTTGGCAATCAGCCCCAGCATTTT. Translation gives CASSDTGVGNQPQHF.

The CDR3 DNA reads TGTGCCAGCAGCCCCCAGGGGGCTTCTGACGAGCAGTACTTC. As protein: CASSPQGASDEQYF. The chain links TRBV7-2 to TRBJ2-7; TRBD1 matches 8 bases. Trimming removed 5 bases from V and 5 bases from J; junction bases left unmatched: 8. CDR1 SGHTA and CDR2 FQGNSA come from the germline V gene. The CDR3 is made up of 14 amino acids.

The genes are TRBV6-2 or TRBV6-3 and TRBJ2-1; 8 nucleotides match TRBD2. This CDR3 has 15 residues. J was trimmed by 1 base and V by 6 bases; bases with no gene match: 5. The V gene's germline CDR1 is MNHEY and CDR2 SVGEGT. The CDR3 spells CASRPTSGSYNEQFF. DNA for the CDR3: TGTGCCAGCAGACCTACTAGCGGATCCTACAATGAGCAGTTCTTC.

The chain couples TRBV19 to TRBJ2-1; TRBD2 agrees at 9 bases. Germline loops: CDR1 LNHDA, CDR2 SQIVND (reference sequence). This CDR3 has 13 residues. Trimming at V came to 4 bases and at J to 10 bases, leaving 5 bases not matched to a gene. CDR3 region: CASSTITSGEQFF. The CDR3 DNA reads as TGTGCCAGTAGTACTATCACTAGCGGGGAGCAGTTCTTC. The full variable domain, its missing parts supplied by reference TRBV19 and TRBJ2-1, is DGGITQSPKYLFRKEGQNVTLSCEQNLNHDAMYWYRQDPGQGLRLIYYSQIVNDFQKGDIAEGYSVSREKKESFPLTVTSAQKNPTAFYLCASSTITSGEQFFGPGTRLTVL.

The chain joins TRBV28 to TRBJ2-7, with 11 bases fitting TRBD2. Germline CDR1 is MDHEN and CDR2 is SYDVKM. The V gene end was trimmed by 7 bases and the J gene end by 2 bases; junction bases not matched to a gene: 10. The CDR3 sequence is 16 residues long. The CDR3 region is CASTKSGTSGTYEQYF. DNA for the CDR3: TGTGCCAGCACCAAGTCCGGGACTAGCGGCACCTACGAGCAGTACTTC. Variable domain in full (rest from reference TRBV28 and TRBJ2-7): DVKVTQSSRYLVKRTGEKVFLECVQDMDHENMFWYRQDPGLGLRLIYFSYDVKMKEKGDIPEGYSVSREKKERFSLILESASTNQTSMYLCASTKSGTSGTYEQYFGPGTRLTVT.